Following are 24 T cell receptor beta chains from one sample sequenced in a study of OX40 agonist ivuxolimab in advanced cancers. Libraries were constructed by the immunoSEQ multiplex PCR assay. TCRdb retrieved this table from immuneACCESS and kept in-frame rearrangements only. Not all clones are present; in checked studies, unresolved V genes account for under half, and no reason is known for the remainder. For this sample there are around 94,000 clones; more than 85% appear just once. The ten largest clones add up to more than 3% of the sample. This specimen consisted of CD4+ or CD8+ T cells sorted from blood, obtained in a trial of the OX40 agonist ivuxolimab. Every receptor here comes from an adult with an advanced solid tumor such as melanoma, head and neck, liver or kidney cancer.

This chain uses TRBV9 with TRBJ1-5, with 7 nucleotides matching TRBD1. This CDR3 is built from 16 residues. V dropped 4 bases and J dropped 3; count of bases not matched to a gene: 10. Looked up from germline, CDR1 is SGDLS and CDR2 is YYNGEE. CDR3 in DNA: TGTGCCAGCAGCAGGGGGCCACATCCCACCAATCAGCCCCAGCATTTT. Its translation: CASSRGPHPTNQPQHF.

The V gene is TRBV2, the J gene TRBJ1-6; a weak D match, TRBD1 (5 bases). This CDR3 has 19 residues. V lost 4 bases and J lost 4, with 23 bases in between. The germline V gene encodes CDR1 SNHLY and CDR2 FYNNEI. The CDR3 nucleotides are TGTGCCAGCAGTGGGGACGCGGACACCAACGTATTTTATAATTCACCCCTCCACTTT. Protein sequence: CASSGDADTNVFYNSPLHF.

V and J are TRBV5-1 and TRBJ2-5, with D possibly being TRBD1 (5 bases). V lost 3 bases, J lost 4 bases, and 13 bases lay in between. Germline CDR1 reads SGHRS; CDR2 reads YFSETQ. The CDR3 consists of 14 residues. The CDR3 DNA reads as TGCGCCAGCAGCTCGGGCCTTAGGGGAGAGACCCAGTACTTC. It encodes CASSSGLRGETQYF.

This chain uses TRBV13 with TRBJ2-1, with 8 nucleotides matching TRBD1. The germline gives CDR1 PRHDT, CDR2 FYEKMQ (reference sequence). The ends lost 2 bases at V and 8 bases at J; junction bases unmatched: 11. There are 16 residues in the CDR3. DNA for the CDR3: TGTGCCAGCAGCTTACGAGGTGGACAGGGCGGGGATGAGCAGTTCTTC. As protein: CASSLRGGQGGDEQFF. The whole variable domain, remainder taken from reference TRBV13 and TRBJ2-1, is AAGVIQSPRHLIKEKRETATLKCYPIPRHDTVYWYQQGPGQDPQFLISFYEKMQSDKGSIPDRFSAQQFSDYHSELNMSSLELGDSALYFCASSLRGGQGGDEQFFGPGTRLTVL.

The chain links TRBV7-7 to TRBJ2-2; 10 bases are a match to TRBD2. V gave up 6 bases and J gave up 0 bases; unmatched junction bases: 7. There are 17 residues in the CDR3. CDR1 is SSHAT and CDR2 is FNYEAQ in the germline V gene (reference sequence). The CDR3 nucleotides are TGTGCCAGCAGTTCGACTAGCGGGCACGCGAACACCGGGGAGCTGTTTTTT. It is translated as CASSSTSGHANTGELFF.

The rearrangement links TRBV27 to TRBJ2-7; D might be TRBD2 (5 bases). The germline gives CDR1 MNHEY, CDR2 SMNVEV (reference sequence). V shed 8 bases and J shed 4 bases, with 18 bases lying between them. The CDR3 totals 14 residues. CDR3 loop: CASSQVSSGYEQYF. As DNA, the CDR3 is TGTGCCAGCTCTCAGGTGTCAAGCGGTTACGAGCAGTACTTC.

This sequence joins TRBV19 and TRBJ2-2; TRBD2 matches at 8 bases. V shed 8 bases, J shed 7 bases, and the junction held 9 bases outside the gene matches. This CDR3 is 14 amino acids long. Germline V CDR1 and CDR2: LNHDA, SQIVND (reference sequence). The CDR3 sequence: CASLSREVFGELFF. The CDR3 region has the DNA TGTGCCAGTTTATCGCGGGAGGTATTCGGGGAGCTGTTTTTT.

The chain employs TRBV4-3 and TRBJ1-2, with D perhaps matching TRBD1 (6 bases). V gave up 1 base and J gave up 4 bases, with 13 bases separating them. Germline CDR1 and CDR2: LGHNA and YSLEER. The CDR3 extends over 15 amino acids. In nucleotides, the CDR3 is TGCGCCAGCAGCCAAGCGGGGGCAGGGGTCTATGGCTACACCTTC. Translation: CASSQAGAGVYGYTF.

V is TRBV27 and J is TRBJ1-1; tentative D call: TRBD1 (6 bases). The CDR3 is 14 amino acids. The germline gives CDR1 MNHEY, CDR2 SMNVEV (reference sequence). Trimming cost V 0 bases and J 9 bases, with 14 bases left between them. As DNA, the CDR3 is TGTGCCAGCAGTTTATCGATCGCAGGGGTTAAAGCTTTCTTT. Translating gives CASSLSIAGVKAFF.

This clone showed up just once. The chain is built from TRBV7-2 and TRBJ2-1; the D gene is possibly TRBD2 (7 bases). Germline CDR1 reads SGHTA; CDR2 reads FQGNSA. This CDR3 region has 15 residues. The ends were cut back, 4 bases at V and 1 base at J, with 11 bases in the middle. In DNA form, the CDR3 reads TGTGCCAGCAGCTCGGGGGGCGGTTCCTACAATGAGCAGTTCTTC. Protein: CASSSGGGSYNEQFF. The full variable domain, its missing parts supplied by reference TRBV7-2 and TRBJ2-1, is GAGVSQSPSNKVTEKGKDVELRCDPISGHTALYWYRQSLGQGLEFLIYFQGNSAPDKSGLPSDRFSAERTGGSVSTLTIQRTQQEDSAVYLCASSSGGGSYNEQFFGPGTRLTVL.

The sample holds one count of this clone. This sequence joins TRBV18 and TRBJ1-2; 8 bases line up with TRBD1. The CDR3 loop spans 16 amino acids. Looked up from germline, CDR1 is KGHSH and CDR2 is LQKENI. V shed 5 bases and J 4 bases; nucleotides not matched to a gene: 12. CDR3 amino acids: CASSVSGQERIYGYTF. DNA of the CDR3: TGTGCCAGCTCAGTATCGGGACAGGAGAGGATCTATGGCTACACCTTC.

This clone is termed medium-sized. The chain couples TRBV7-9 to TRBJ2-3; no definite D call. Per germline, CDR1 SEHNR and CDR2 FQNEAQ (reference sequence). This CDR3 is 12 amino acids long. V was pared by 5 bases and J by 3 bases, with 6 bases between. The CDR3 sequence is CASSRQTDTQYF. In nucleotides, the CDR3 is TGTGCCAGCAGCCGTCAGACAGATACGCAGTATTTT.

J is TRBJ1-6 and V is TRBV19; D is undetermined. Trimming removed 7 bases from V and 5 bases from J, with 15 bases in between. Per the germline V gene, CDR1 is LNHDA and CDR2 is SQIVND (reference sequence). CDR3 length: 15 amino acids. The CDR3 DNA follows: TGTGCCAGTACAGCTACCCTTCGGAATAATTCACCCCTCCACTTT. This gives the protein CASTATLRNNSPLHF.

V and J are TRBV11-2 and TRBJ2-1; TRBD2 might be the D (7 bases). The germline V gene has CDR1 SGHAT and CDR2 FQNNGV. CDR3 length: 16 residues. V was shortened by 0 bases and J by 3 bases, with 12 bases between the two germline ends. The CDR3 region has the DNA TGTGCCAGCAGCTTAGATTCGCGGGGGCTCTACAATGAGCAGTTCTTC. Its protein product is CASSLDSRGLYNEQFF.

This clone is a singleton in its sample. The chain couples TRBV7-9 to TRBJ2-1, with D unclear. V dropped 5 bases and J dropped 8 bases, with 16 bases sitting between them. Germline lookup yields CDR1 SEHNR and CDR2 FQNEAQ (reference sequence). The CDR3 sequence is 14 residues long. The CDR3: CASSRQLSGDEQFF. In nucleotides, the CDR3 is TGTGCCAGCAGCCGACAACTTTCTGGGGATGAGCAGTTCTTC.

CDR3 residues: CASSFSSRPNNEQFF. As DNA, the CDR3 is TGTGCCAGCAGCTTCTCTAGCAGGCCCAACAATGAGCAGTTCTTC. The chain joins TRBV7-6 to TRBJ2-1, with TRBD2 as a possible D gene (5 bases). Germline V CDR1 and CDR2: SGHVS, FNYEAQ. V was trimmed by 3 bases and J by 5 bases, leaving 14 bases between them. The CDR3 extends over 15 amino acids.

DNA of the CDR3: TGTGCCAGCAGCTTTCACAGGGGAGACTATGGCTACACCTTC. Its protein product is CASSFHRGDYGYTF. The V call is TRBV11-2, the J call TRBJ1-2; 7 nucleotides agree with TRBD1. In germline, CDR1 is SGHAT, CDR2 FQNNGV. The CDR3 is made up of 14 amino acids. V gave up 3 bases and J gave up 3 bases; unmatched junction bases: 4.

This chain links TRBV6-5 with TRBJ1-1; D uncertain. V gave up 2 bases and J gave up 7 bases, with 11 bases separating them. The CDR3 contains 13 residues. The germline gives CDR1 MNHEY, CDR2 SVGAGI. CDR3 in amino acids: CASSYVRNGEAFF. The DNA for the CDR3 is TGTGCCAGCAGTTACGTCAGGAATGGTGAAGCTTTCTTT.

The CDR3 DNA follows: TGTGCCAGCAGTGAAGCCGGAAACAGGGGTGATGAAAAACTGTTTTTT. Its protein product is CASSEAGNRGDEKLFF. V usage is TRBV6-1 and J usage is TRBJ1-4; TRBD1 aligns across 7 bases. J was trimmed by 6 bases and V by 0 bases; bases with no gene match: 7. CDR3 size: 16 residues. Per the germline V gene, CDR1 is MNHNS and CDR2 is SASEGT.

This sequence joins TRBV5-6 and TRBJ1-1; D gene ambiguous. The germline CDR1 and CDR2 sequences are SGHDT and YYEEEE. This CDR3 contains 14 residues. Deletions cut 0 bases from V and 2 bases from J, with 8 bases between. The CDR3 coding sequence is TGTGCCAGCAGCTTGGGGGGAGTAAACACTGAAGCTTTCTTT. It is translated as CASSLGGVNTEAFF.

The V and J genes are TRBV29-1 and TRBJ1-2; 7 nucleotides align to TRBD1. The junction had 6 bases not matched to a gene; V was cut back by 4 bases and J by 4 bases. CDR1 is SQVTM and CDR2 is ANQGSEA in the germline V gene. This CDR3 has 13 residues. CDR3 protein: CSVVRQGGYGYTF. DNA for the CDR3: TGCAGCGTTGTTAGACAGGGAGGCTATGGCTACACCTTC.

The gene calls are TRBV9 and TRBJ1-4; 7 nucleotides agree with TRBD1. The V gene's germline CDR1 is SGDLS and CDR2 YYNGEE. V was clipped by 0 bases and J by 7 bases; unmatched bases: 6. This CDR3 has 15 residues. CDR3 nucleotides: TGTGCCAGCAGCGTAGAACAGGGGCTGGGTGAAAAACTGTTTTTT. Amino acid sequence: CASSVEQGLGEKLFF.

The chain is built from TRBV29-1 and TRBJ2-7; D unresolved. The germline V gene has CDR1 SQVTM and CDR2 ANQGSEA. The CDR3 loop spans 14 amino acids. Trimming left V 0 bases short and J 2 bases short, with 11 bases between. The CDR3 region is CSVEDGRVPYEQYF. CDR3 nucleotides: TGCAGCGTTGAAGATGGAAGGGTACCCTACGAGCAGTACTTC.

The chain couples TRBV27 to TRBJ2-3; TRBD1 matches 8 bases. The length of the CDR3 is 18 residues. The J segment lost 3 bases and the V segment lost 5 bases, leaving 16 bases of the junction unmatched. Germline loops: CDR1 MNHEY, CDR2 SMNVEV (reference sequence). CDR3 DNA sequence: TGTGCCAGCAGTCGCCCTCCCAACAGGGGGAGAGGGACAGATACGCAGTATTTT. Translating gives CASSRPPNRGRGTDTQYF.